This T cell receptor beta chain was recorded in a study of blood T cell repertoires in COVID-19. Across the whole study: Acute-phase and convalescent COVID-19 samples originated in the United States, Italy and Spain. The cDNA or gDNA used as material had been derived from T cells, B-cell-depleted T cells, or PBMCs.

V lost 4 bases to trimming and J lost 7 bases, with 16 bases between them. This CDR3 contains 14 residues. Germline V gene sequence: CDR1 KGHDR, CDR2 SFDVKD. Original handling: Scientists estimated how many nucleated cells there were by amplifying reference gene primers. Sequencing was performed with immunoSEQ multiplex PCR; in TCRdb, only in-frame clones are kept and a portion is missing. D and trimming were read from the DNA, whereas the V and J calls and clone size are those reported in that table. Among roughly 24,000 clones listed, roughly 88% were seen once. This clone was observed a single time.

This sequence was found in a man between 65 and 80 years old in a cohort sampled during active COVID-19. Sequenced input: peripheral blood. This chain joins TRBV24-1 and TRBJ2-7; perhaps TRBD2 as D (5 bases). The CDR3 here is CATSDALRGREQYF. CDR3 nucleotide sequence: TGTGCCACCAGTGACGCTCTACGTGGGAGAGAGCAGTACTTC.